What follows are 20 T cell receptor beta chains derived from one specimen sequenced in a study of cytomegalovirus exposure and HLA in healthy donors. Researchers ran the PCR with 60 Vbeta and 13 Jbeta primers. Sequencing used immunoSEQ multiplex PCR; TCRdb keeps in-frame clones, though not all of them. The sample consists of 120,000 to 150,000 clones, 65% to 85% of them appearing once. Sample: PBMCs. The receptors here all came from a male donor in good health and CMV-seronegative.

The V and J genes are TRBV2 and TRBJ1-5; unclear D gene. This CDR3 contains 15 residues. V shed 4 bases and J shed 1 base, with 11 bases lying between them. Germline CDR1 SNHLY, CDR2 FYNNEI. The CDR3 sequence is CASSGSRRSNQPQHF. CDR3 DNA sequence: TGTGCCAGCAGTGGGTCTCGGAGGAGCAATCAGCCCCAGCATTTT.

The V and J genes are TRBV5-4 and TRBJ2-7; maybe TRBD2 (6 bases). V shed 0 bases and J shed 3 bases, with 10 bases lying between them. The CDR3 runs 14 residues. Germline loops: CDR1 SGHNT, CDR2 YYREEE (reference sequence). The CDR3 region is CASSLDVGGYEQYF. Written as DNA, the CDR3 is TGTGCCAGCAGCTTGGATGTCGGGGGCTACGAGCAGTACTTC.

The CDR3 coding sequence is TGTGCCAGCAGCTACTCGACTAGCGGGAGGTCCTACGAGCAGTACTTC. This encodes CASSYSTSGRSYEQYF. This chain connects TRBV13 to TRBJ2-7; 13 nucleotides agree with TRBD2. The V gene end was trimmed by 4 bases and the J gene end by 1 base; junction bases not matched to a gene: 4. The CDR3 is 16 amino acids. CDR1 and CDR2 (germline): PRHDT, FYEKMQ (reference sequence).

The V call is TRBV19, the J call TRBJ2-7, with TRBD1 matching 7 bases. Trimming took 5 bases from V and 0 from J; bases not matched to a gene: 10. Germline V CDR1 and CDR2: LNHDA, SQIVND (reference sequence). This CDR3 is built from 16 residues. CDR3 in DNA: TGTGCCAGTAGTCCAGGGGACAGCCAACCCTCCTACGAGCAGTACTTC. Protein sequence: CASSPGDSQPSYEQYF.

The rearrangement joins TRBV11-3 to TRBJ2-5, with a tentative D call TRBD1 (5 bases). The DNA end is a closer match to TRBJ2-7, so the J assignment may be wrong. Germline-derived CDR1 and CDR2 are SGHNT and YENEEA. The CDR3 length is 12 residues. CDR3 in DNA: TGTGCCAGCAGCTTAGCAGGGTACGAGCAGTACTTC. Translation: CASSLAGYEQYF.

The V call is TRBV7-8, the J call TRBJ1-5; maybe TRBD1 (6 bases). CDR3 size: 14 residues. Looked up from germline, CDR1 is SGHVS and CDR2 is FQNEAQ. Trimming pared 5 bases from V and 11 bases from J, leaving 19 bases between. CDR3 coding DNA: TGTGCCAGCAGCCCACTAGAGGCCAGGGGAGCCCAGCATTTT. Its translation: CASSPLEARGAQHF.

This sequence joins TRBV27 and TRBJ2-7; 7 nucleotides match TRBD2. The germline gives CDR1 MNHEY, CDR2 SMNVEV (reference sequence). The trim removed 5 bases at V and 0 bases at J, leaving 7 bases unmatched. CDR3 length: 15 amino acids. CDR3 bases: TGTGCCAGCAGTCAACAGCGGGAATACTCCTACGAGCAGTACTTC. It encodes CASSQQREYSYEQYF.

The chain carries TRBV27 and TRBJ2-5; tentatively, D is TRBD1 (5 bases). Trimming stripped 2 bases from V and 4 bases from J, with 11 bases between. Per germline, CDR1 MNHEY and CDR2 SMNVEV (reference sequence). The CDR3 covers 14 residues. The CDR3, as DNA: TGTGCCAGCAGTTTACAGGGATCGGGAGAGACCCAGTACTTC. Encoded protein: CASSLQGSGETQYF.

This clone was seen a single time. This chain uses TRBV5-1 with TRBJ2-6; weak D call: TRBD1 (6 bases). Trimming pared 2 bases from V and 2 bases from J, leaving 14 bases between. Per germline, CDR1 SGHRS and CDR2 YFSETQ. There are 17 residues in the CDR3. This CDR3 reads CASSFLKTGPGANVLTF. In DNA, the CDR3 is TGCGCCAGCAGCTTCTTGAAGACAGGACCTGGGGCCAACGTCCTGACTTTC.

This rearrangement joins TRBV25-1 to TRBJ2-2; 9 bases align to TRBD1. Germline lookup yields CDR1 MGHDK and CDR2 SYGVNS. This CDR3 spans 18 amino acids. V shed 3 bases and J 4 bases; nucleotides not matched to a gene: 12. CDR3 DNA: TGTGCCAGCAGTGATGTACAGGGGGCTTTATCGGCCACCGGGGAGCTGTTTTTT. Its translation is CASSDVQGALSATGELFF.

The genes are TRBV19 and TRBJ1-5; D is perhaps TRBD1 (5 bases). The CDR3 covers 14 residues. CDR1 and CDR2 (germline): LNHDA, SQIVND (reference sequence). V was trimmed by 3 bases and J by 4 bases, leaving 10 bases between them. CDR3 sequence: CASSIPGRNQPQHF. The CDR3 DNA reads as TGTGCCAGTAGTATTCCAGGGCGGAATCAGCCCCAGCATTTT.

The chain employs TRBV30 and TRBJ1-6; 8 nucleotides line up with TRBD1. The CDR3 is made up of 15 amino acids. Germline CDR1 reads GTSNPN; CDR2 reads SVGIG (reference sequence). V gave up 2 bases and J gave up 5 bases; unmatched junction bases: 5. CDR3 coding DNA: TGTGCCTGGAGTCACGGACAGGGCGATAATTCACCCCTCCACTTT. Amino acids: CAWSHGQGDNSPLHF.

This clone was seen just once. The chain employs TRBV7-9 and TRBJ1-2; 9 nucleotides agree with TRBD1. Losses at the gene ends were 6 bases for V and 4 bases for J; bases not matched to a gene: 15. CDR3 size: 17 residues. Looked up from germline, CDR1 is SEHNR and CDR2 is FQNEAQ (reference sequence). CDR3 sequence reads: CASSSTGGATSSYGYTF. In nucleotides, the CDR3 is TGTGCCAGCAGTTCTACAGGGGGCGCAACTTCTAGCTATGGCTACACCTTC.

J is TRBJ2-5 and V is TRBV12-2; the DNA was not used to check the table's D call, TRBD1. TRBV12-2 is flagged as a pseudogene. The CDR3 is 14 amino acids. CDR3 coding DNA: TGTGCAAGTCGCCCCGGGACACCCAAAGAGACCCAGTACTTC. Amino acid sequence: CASRPGTPKETQYF.

The chain recombines TRBV19 with TRBJ2-1, with TRBD1 as a possible D gene (5 bases). Trimming stripped 7 bases from V and 14 bases from J, with 15 bases between. Germline loops: CDR1 LNHDA, CDR2 SQIVND (reference sequence). The CDR3 totals 11 residues. The CDR3 loop reads CASTKGSYEFF. CDR3 bases: TGTGCCAGTACAAAGGGGTCTTATGAGTTCTTC. The complete variable domain, with remaining parts taken from reference TRBV19 and TRBJ2-1, reads DGGITQSPKYLFRKEGQNVTLSCEQNLNHDAMYWYRQDPGQGLRLIYYSQIVNDFQKGDIAEGYSVSREKKESFPLTVTSAQKNPTAFYLCASTKGSYEFFGPGTRLTVL.

This sequence joins TRBV6-6 and TRBJ1-5; possible D gene TRBD1, 5 bases. Trimming stripped 6 bases from V and 4 bases from J, with 13 bases between. Germline assignment: CDR1 MNHNY and CDR2 SVGAGI (reference sequence). This CDR3 has 14 residues. The CDR3 DNA sequence: TGTGCCAGCAGCACGGGGGGGGGTAATCAGCCCCAGCATTTT. Protein product: CASSTGGGNQPQHF.

The V call is TRBV9, the J call TRBJ2-1; 7 bases align to TRBD1. With V trimmed by 3 bases and J by 1 base, 4 bases remained unmatched. CDR1 and CDR2 from the germline V gene are SGDLS and YYNGEE. There are 15 residues in the CDR3. The CDR3 nucleotides read TGTGCCAGCAGCGCCTCGGGACAGTCCTACAATGAGCAGTTCTTC. Translated, it gives CASSASGQSYNEQFF.

The chain links TRBV4-1 to TRBJ2-7; 7 bases fit TRBD2. The CDR3 contains 13 residues. Trimming removed 3 bases from V and 4 bases from J; junction bases left unmatched: 3. From germline, CDR1 is MGHRA and CDR2 YSYEKL. CDR3 in DNA: TGCGCCAGCAGCCACCCGGGGGGATACGAGCAGTACTTC. It specifies CASSHPGGYEQYF.

This clone was observed a few times. The CDR3 reads CASSAGGSEAFF. DNA of the CDR3: TGTGCCAGCAGCGCCGGGGGGAGTGAAGCTTTCTTT. J is TRBJ1-1 and V is TRBV13; D is possibly TRBD1 (5 bases). V was cut by 5 bases and J by 7 bases, with 11 bases left in between. CDR1 and CDR2 (germline): PRHDT, FYEKMQ (reference sequence). There are 12 residues in the CDR3.

The rearrangement links TRBV12-5 to TRBJ1-5, with D maybe TRBD1 (5 bases). The CDR3 totals 14 residues. Germline values: CDR1 LGHNT, CDR2 FRNRAP. Trimming pared 7 bases from V and 6 bases from J, leaving 16 bases between. DNA of the CDR3: TGTGCTAGTGAGGCAGGGAATGAAGGTCAGCCCCAGCATTTT. Residues: CASEAGNEGQPQHF.